This is a list of T cell receptor beta chains from one sample in a study of cytomegalovirus exposure and HLA in healthy donors. Some clones are missing from TCRdb's copy, which holds only in-frame ones; the method was immunoSEQ multiplex PCR. The table has 40,000 to 60,000 clones, over 60% seen once. Sequenced: PBMCs. The receptors were gathered from a woman in her forties or fifties in good health and CMV-seronegative. Each CDR3 is given with its conserved first and last residue. Fields, in order: clone size, J gene, D gene, V gene, CDR3 protein, CDR3 DNA. A D gene is named only where the DNA matches it firmly. The size entry is marked missing in some rows and otherwise reads once, few, many or a size class.

clone size: NA
J gene: TRBJ1-5
D gene: NA
V gene: TRBV19
CDR3 protein: CASSGTGLQPQHF
CDR3 DNA: TGTGCCAGTAGTGGCACAGGGCTTCAGCCCCAGCATTTT

clone size: NA
J gene: TRBJ2-7
D gene: NA
V gene: TRBV9
CDR3 protein: CASSQGQGYEQYF
CDR3 DNA: TGTGCCAGCAGTCAGGGGCAGGGGTACGAGCAGTACTTC

clone size: NA
J gene: TRBJ2-3
D gene: TRBD2
V gene: TRBV11-2
CDR3 protein: CASSLNALAGADTQYF
CDR3 DNA: TGTGCCAGCAGCTTAAATGCGCTAGCGGGAGCAGATACGCAGTATTTT

clone size: NA
J gene: TRBJ2-5
D gene: TRBD1
V gene: TRBV7-8
CDR3 protein: CASSLRQGNVKETQYF
CDR3 DNA: TGTGCCAGCAGCCTTCGACAGGGCAATGTTAAAGAGACCCAGTACTTC

clone size: few
J gene: TRBJ2-1
D gene: NA
V gene: TRBV5-1
CDR3 protein: CASSLTSYNEQFF
CDR3 DNA: TGCGCCAGCAGCTTAACTAGCTACAATGAGCAGTTCTTC

clone size: NA
J gene: TRBJ1-5
D gene: NA
V gene: TRBV6-6
CDR3 protein: CASSSLGARSQPQHF
CDR3 DNA: TGTGCCAGCAGTTCATTGGGGGCGAGGAGTCAGCCCCAGCATTTT

clone size: NA
J gene: TRBJ1-2
D gene: NA
V gene: TRBV7-2
CDR3 protein: CASSLGGNRPNYGYTF
CDR3 DNA: TGTGCCAGCAGCTTAGGAGGGAATAGGCCTAACTATGGCTACACCTTC

clone size: NA
J gene: TRBJ2-1
D gene: TRBD2
V gene: TRBV9
CDR3 protein: CASSYPGTKGNEQFF
CDR3 DNA: TGTGCCAGCAGCTACCCCGGGACTAAAGGCAATGAGCAGTTCTTC

clone size: NA
J gene: TRBJ2-3
D gene: NA
V gene: TRBV18
CDR3 protein: CASSPPSSRTDTQYF
CDR3 DNA: TGTGCCAGCTCACCACCGTCTAGCCGCACAGATACGCAGTATTTT

clone size: NA
J gene: TRBJ1-2
D gene: TRBD1
V gene: TRBV7-9
CDR3 protein: CASSPTHGTAFYGYTF
CDR3 DNA: TGTGCCAGCAGCCCTACCCACGGGACAGCCTTCTATGGCTACACCTTC

clone size: NA
J gene: TRBJ1-5
D gene: TRBD1
V gene: TRBV28
CDR3 protein: CASLDRGQLSNQPQHF
CDR3 DNA: TGTGCCAGTCTCGACAGGGGGCAACTAAGCAATCAGCCCCAGCATTTT

clone size: NA
J gene: TRBJ2-1
D gene: NA
V gene: TRBV2
CDR3 protein: CASGGSSSYNEQFF
CDR3 DNA: TGTGCCAGCGGCGGGTCTAGCTCCTACAATGAGCAGTTCTTC

clone size: NA
J gene: TRBJ2-7
D gene: NA
V gene: TRBV5-1
CDR3 protein: CASSLSPTYYEQYF
CDR3 DNA: TGCGCCAGCAGCTTGAGTCCCACCTACTACGAGCAGTACTTC

clone size: NA
J gene: TRBJ2-5
D gene: TRBD2
V gene: TRBV5-6
CDR3 protein: CASRKGLAGGRETQYF
CDR3 DNA: TGTGCCAGCAGGAAGGGACTAGCGGGGGGACGTGAGACCCAGTACTTC

clone size: NA
J gene: TRBJ1-5
D gene: TRBD1
V gene: TRBV2
CDR3 protein: CASTPGQGAFGSNQPQHF
CDR3 DNA: TGTGCCAGCACACCGGGACAGGGGGCATTCGGTAGCAATCAGCCCCAGCATTTT

clone size: NA
J gene: TRBJ1-5
D gene: NA
V gene: TRBV19
CDR3 protein: CASSISGDGQPQHF
CDR3 DNA: TGTGCCAGTAGTATATCGGGGGACGGTCAGCCCCAGCATTTT

clone size: once
J gene: TRBJ1-5
D gene: NA
V gene: TRBV19
CDR3 protein: CASSIVQDSNQPQHF
CDR3 DNA: TGTGCCAGTAGTATAGTACAGGACAGTAATCAGCCCCAGCATTTT

clone size: NA
J gene: TRBJ2-7
D gene: NA
V gene: TRBV4-2
CDR3 protein: CASSQDGYEQYF
CDR3 DNA: TGTGCCAGCAGCCAAGACGGTTACGAGCAGTACTTC

clone size: NA
J gene: TRBJ2-7
D gene: NA
V gene: TRBV18
CDR3 protein: CASSPGGDSYEQYF
CDR3 DNA: TGTGCCAGCTCACCAGGAGGCGACTCCTACGAGCAGTACTTC

clone size: NA
J gene: TRBJ1-2
D gene: NA
V gene: TRBV14
CDR3 protein: CASSQDRYRNDNYGYTF
CDR3 DNA: TGTGCCAGCAGCCAAGATCGTTACAGGAATGATAACTATGGCTACACCTTC

clone size: NA
J gene: TRBJ2-1
D gene: TRBD1
V gene: TRBV7-2
CDR3 protein: CASSLEGTGQGYREQFF
CDR3 DNA: TGTGCCAGCAGCTTAGAAGGGACGGGACAGGGATATCGTGAGCAGTTCTTC

clone size: NA
J gene: TRBJ2-7
D gene: NA
V gene: TRBV2
CDR3 protein: CASILFRQYSYEQYF
CDR3 DNA: TGTGCCAGCATCCTCTTCAGACAGTACTCCTACGAGCAGTACTTC

clone size: NA
J gene: TRBJ2-1
D gene: NA
V gene: TRBV7-9
CDR3 protein: CASSSRFDNEQFF
CDR3 DNA: TGTGCCAGCAGCTCGAGGTTTGACAATGAGCAGTTCTTC

clone size: few
J gene: TRBJ2-2
D gene: TRBD2
V gene: TRBV6-1
CDR3 protein: CASSARTSVTGELFF
CDR3 DNA: TGTGCCAGCAGTGCCCGGACTAGCGTCACCGGGGAGCTGTTTTTT

clone size: few
J gene: TRBJ1-6
D gene: NA
V gene: TRBV19
CDR3 protein: CATRTGYNSPLHF
CDR3 DNA: TGTGCCACCAGAACGGGGTATAATTCACCCCTCCACTTT

clone size: NA
J gene: TRBJ1-3
D gene: TRBD1
V gene: TRBV9
CDR3 protein: CASSLTGPGNTIYF
CDR3 DNA: TGTGCCAGCAGCTTGACAGGGCCTGGAAACACCATATATTTT

clone size: once
J gene: TRBJ2-5
D gene: TRBD1
V gene: TRBV15
CDR3 protein: CATCARDRGPQETQYF
CDR3 DNA: TGTGCCACCTGTGCCCGGGACAGGGGGCCTCAAGAGACCCAGTACTTC

clone size: NA
J gene: TRBJ2-3
D gene: TRBD2
V gene: TRBV19
CDR3 protein: CASSITSGSRDTQYF
CDR3 DNA: TGTGCCAGTAGTATAACTAGCGGGAGTCGTGATACGCAGTATTTT

clone size: NA
J gene: TRBJ2-3
D gene: TRBD2
V gene: TRBV4-2
CDR3 protein: CASSQFAALAGGYTDTQYF
CDR3 DNA: TGTGCCAGCAGCCAGTTTGCGGCGCTAGCGGGAGGATACACAGATACGCAGTATTTT

clone size: few
J gene: TRBJ2-7
D gene: NA
V gene: TRBV19
CDR3 protein: CASASGSWEYEQYF
CDR3 DNA: TGTGCCAGTGCCAGCGGATCCTGGGAGTACGAGCAGTACTTC

clone size: NA
J gene: TRBJ1-1
D gene: NA
V gene: TRBV18
CDR3 protein: CASSLDRRNTEAFF
CDR3 DNA: TGTGCCAGCTCATTAGACAGAAGGAACACTGAAGCTTTCTTT

clone size: few
J gene: TRBJ1-1
D gene: NA
V gene: TRBV7-2
CDR3 protein: CASSLKGAPEAFF
CDR3 DNA: TGTGCCAGCAGCTTGAAAGGGGCGCCTGAAGCTTTCTTT

clone size: NA
J gene: TRBJ2-7
D gene: TRBD1
V gene: TRBV5-1
CDR3 protein: CASSLAGGSSNEQYF
CDR3 DNA: TGCGCCAGCAGCTTGGCAGGGGGCTCCTCCAACGAGCAGTACTTC

clone size: NA
J gene: TRBJ1-1
D gene: NA
V gene: TRBV7-9
CDR3 protein: CASSLAGARTEAFF
CDR3 DNA: TGTGCCAGCAGCTTAGCAGGGGCGCGAACTGAAGCTTTCTTT

clone size: NA
J gene: TRBJ2-5
D gene: TRBD1
V gene: TRBV27
CDR3 protein: CASTPTGKETQYF
CDR3 DNA: TGTGCCAGCACCCCGACAGGGAAGGAGACCCAGTACTTC

clone size: few
J gene: TRBJ1-2
D gene: NA
V gene: TRBV7-8
CDR3 protein: CASSSGGSGVGYTF
CDR3 DNA: TGTGCCAGCAGCTCCGGGGGGTCAGGGGTTGGCTACACCTTC

clone size: NA
J gene: TRBJ2-3
D gene: NA
V gene: TRBV27
CDR3 protein: CASSFQGASGTQYF
CDR3 DNA: TGTGCCAGCAGTTTCCAGGGGGCTAGCGGTACGCAGTATTTT

clone size: NA
J gene: TRBJ1-1
D gene: NA
V gene: TRBV6-6
CDR3 protein: CASNAANTEAFF
CDR3 DNA: TGTGCCAGCAATGCGGCGAACACTGAAGCTTTCTTT

clone size: NA
J gene: TRBJ2-3
D gene: NA
V gene: TRBV11-3
CDR3 protein: CASSLNSLHTQYF
CDR3 DNA: TGTGCCAGCAGCTTAAACTCCCTGCATACGCAGTATTTT

clone size: NA
J gene: TRBJ2-5
D gene: TRBD2
V gene: TRBV11-2
CDR3 protein: CASSSLVGGGETQYF
CDR3 DNA: TGTGCCAGCAGCTCACTCGTGGGCGGGGGAGAGACCCAGTACTTC

clone size: NA
J gene: TRBJ2-1
D gene: TRBD2
V gene: TRBV5-1
CDR3 protein: CASSPGLAGAGEQFF
CDR3 DNA: TGCGCCAGCAGCCCTGGACTAGCGGGAGCGGGAGAGCAGTTCTTC

clone size: NA
J gene: TRBJ2-7
D gene: TRBD2
V gene: TRBV19
CDR3 protein: CASSGLAGGEQYF
CDR3 DNA: TGTGCCAGTAGTGGCCTAGCGGGAGGCGAGCAGTACTTC

clone size: NA
J gene: TRBJ2-1
D gene: TRBD1
V gene: TRBV2
CDR3 protein: CASSRTGVGEQFF
CDR3 DNA: TGTGCCAGCAGCCGAACAGGGGTCGGGGAGCAGTTCTTC

clone size: NA
J gene: TRBJ1-4
D gene: TRBD1
V gene: TRBV6-4
CDR3 protein: CASSDPSLDRGYATNEKLFF
CDR3 DNA: TGTGCCAGCAGTGATCCTTCCCTGGACAGGGGGTATGCCACTAATGAAAAACTGTTTTTT

clone size: NA
J gene: TRBJ2-7
D gene: NA
V gene: TRBV7-9
CDR3 protein: CASSLAGPLTAYEQYF
CDR3 DNA: TGTGCCAGCAGCTTAGCGGGCCCACTGACCGCCTACGAGCAGTACTTC

clone size: NA
J gene: TRBJ1-4
D gene: NA
V gene: TRBV19
CDR3 protein: CATKVLATNEKLFF
CDR3 DNA: TGTGCGACAAAGGTGCTTGCAACTAATGAAAAACTGTTTTTT

clone size: NA
J gene: TRBJ2-1
D gene: TRBD2
V gene: TRBV2
CDR3 protein: CASPGLAGANEQFF
CDR3 DNA: TGTGCCAGCCCGGGACTAGCGGGGGCCAATGAGCAGTTCTTC

clone size: NA
J gene: TRBJ2-5
D gene: TRBD2
V gene: TRBV28
CDR3 protein: CASRLAGDEETQYF
CDR3 DNA: TGTGCCAGCAGACTAGCGGGAGATGAAGAGACCCAGTACTTC

clone size: once
J gene: TRBJ2-5
D gene: NA
V gene: TRBV10-3
CDR3 protein: CATGRVQETQYF
CDR3 DNA: TGTGCCACCGGCCGGGTCCAAGAGACCCAGTACTTC

clone size: NA
J gene: TRBJ2-3
D gene: TRBD2
V gene: TRBV11-3
CDR3 protein: CASSLSSGLNTDTQYF
CDR3 DNA: TGTGCCAGCAGCTTATCTAGCGGCCTTAACACAGATACGCAGTATTTT